There are many counts of the clone carrying this T cell receptor (beta chain). Antigen: not known. The data derive from a study of molecular identifiers for immune sequencing clone quantification. Study in general: Replicate RNA from roughly 20,000 or 100,000 naive CD8 T cells formed five aliquots; four were sequenced. Study observations and caveats: Even with more than 950,000 naive cells present, spiked Jurkat TCR RNA from one cell was reportedly detectable.

TCR libraries were built in bulk with a published protocol and specific TCR primers. TCRdb ran MiXCR on the PCR reads and lists one entry per CDR3 protein. Of about 100,000 distinct CDR3 sequences in the sample, roughly a third were seen once. A CD8+CD4-CCR7+CD45RA+ phenotype served as the sorting definition for naive CD8 T cells. The CDR3 runs 14 residues. CDR1 is DFQATT and CDR2 is SNEGSKA in the germline V gene (reference sequence). The junction had 7 bases not matched to a gene; V was cut back by 5 bases and J by 2 bases. Sequenced: naive CD8+ T cells from blood, with Jurkat cell RNA spiked in. Subset noted: FACS-sorted CD8+CD4-CCR7+CD45RA+ naive T cells. This rearrangement joins TRBV20-1 to TRBJ2-3; 7 bases match TRBD1. The receptor was isolated from a human donor in good health. Some libraries in this study had Jurkat cell RNA spiked in. Here the CDR3 DNA reads TGCAGTGCTGATCCGGGACAGTCCACAGATACGCAGTATTTT. Amino acids: CSADPGQSTDTQYF.